Each of the 15 T cell receptor beta chains below was sequenced from the same sample in a study of blood T cell repertoires in COVID-19. Repertoires were generated with immunoSEQ multiplex PCR, while TCRdb's copy carries only in-frame clones and drops some. The repertoire holds 80,000 or so clones, with 91% as singletons. Specimen: peripheral blood. The receptors were gathered from a woman aged 45-65 years in a cohort sampled during active COVID-19.

This chain uses TRBV5-1 with TRBJ2-7; 8 nucleotides match TRBD2. The CDR3 has 16 amino acids. The trim removed 0 bases at V and 3 bases at J, leaving 8 bases unmatched. Germline loops: CDR1 SGHRS, CDR2 YFSETQ. The DNA of the CDR3 is TGCGCCAGCAGCTTGGGCCCGGGGGGGGACCTCTACGAGCAGTACTTC. Protein: CASSLGPGGDLYEQYF.

The genes are TRBV7-9 and TRBJ2-5; a possible D gene is TRBD1 (6 bases). V was trimmed by 2 bases and J by 2 bases, leaving 9 bases between them. Germline CDR1 reads SEHNR; CDR2 reads FQNEAQ (reference sequence). This CDR3 comprises 14 residues. Written as DNA, the CDR3 is TGTGCCAGCAGCTTATCAGGACAGCAAGAGACCCAGTACTTC. Amino acids: CASSLSGQQETQYF.

This clone was picked up a small number of times. V gene TRBV6-2 or TRBV6-3 combines with J gene TRBJ1-5; D might be TRBD1 (5 bases). V dropped 2 bases and J dropped 6 bases, with 14 bases sitting between them. The germline CDR1 and CDR2 sequences are MNHEY and SVGEGT. The CDR3 runs to 15 residues. Here the CDR3 DNA reads TGTGCCAGCAGTTACGGTCAGGGCGGGGGTCAGCCCCAGCATTTT. Amino acid sequence: CASSYGQGGGQPQHF.

The chain uses TRBV12-3 or TRBV12-4 and TRBJ1-1; TRBD1 might be the D (6 bases). The CDR3 is made up of 12 amino acids. With 5 bases removed from V and 9 bases from J, the gap between germline ends came to 13 bases. The CDR3 protein is CASSRQGTQAFF. In nucleotides, the CDR3 is TGTGCCAGCAGTCGTCAGGGGACCCAAGCTTTCTTT.

The DNA of the CDR3 is TGTGCCAGCAGCGGCGGGGACGGGACTACCGTTTTTGTGAACACCGGGGAGCTGTTTTTT. Amino acid sequence: CASSGGDGTTVFVNTGELFF. The V gene is TRBV28, the J gene TRBJ2-2; TRBD2 matches 7 bases. Germline CDR1 MDHEN, CDR2 SYDVKM. Unmatched junction bases numbered 20, after V lost 6 bases and J lost 1 base. CDR3 length: 20 amino acids.

The V and J genes are TRBV27 and TRBJ2-1; TRBD1 aligns across 8 bases. The germline V gene has CDR1 MNHEY and CDR2 SMNVEV (reference sequence). V lost 8 bases and J lost 7; bases outside the gene matches: 1. CDR3 length equals 11 residues. The CDR3 loop is CASRTGNEQFF. The CDR3 DNA reads TGTGCCAGCCGGACAGGGAATGAGCAGTTCTTC.

This chain uses TRBV6-5 with TRBJ2-1, with 7 bases aligning to TRBD1. The V gene end was trimmed by 4 bases and the J gene end by 9 bases; junction bases not matched to a gene: 9. Germline V gives CDR1 MNHEY, CDR2 SVGAGI. The length of the CDR3 is 14 residues. This chain's CDR3 is CASSSGQAPPEQFF. The CDR3 DNA reads as TGTGCCAGCAGTTCAGGACAGGCCCCCCCTGAGCAGTTCTTC.

The chain couples TRBV5-6 to TRBJ2-7; weak D call: TRBD1 (5 bases). V was shortened by 0 bases and J by 3 bases, with 13 bases between the two germline ends. CDR1 SGHDT and CDR2 YYEEEE come from the germline V gene. The CDR3 spans 15 residues. For the CDR3, the DNA is TGTGCCAGCAGCTTGGGGCAGGGTCGATTCTACGAGCAGTACTTC. Translated: CASSLGQGRFYEQYF.

The chain recombines TRBV28 with TRBJ2-1; 8 bases map to TRBD1. The CDR3 is made up of 15 amino acids. CDR1 MDHEN and CDR2 SYDVKM come from the germline V gene. V shed 8 bases and J 2 bases; nucleotides not matched to a gene: 8. CDR3 amino acids: CASGSYRGTYNEQFF. The CDR3, as DNA: TGTGCCAGCGGATCATACAGGGGGACCTACAATGAGCAGTTCTTC. The full variable domain, with the rest looked up from reference TRBV28 and TRBJ2-1, is DVKVTQSSRYLVKRTGEKVFLECVQDMDHENMFWYRQDPGLGLRLIYFSYDVKMKEKGDIPEGYSVSREKKERFSLILESASTNQTSMYLCASGSYRGTYNEQFFGPGTRLTVL.

This chain links TRBV28 with TRBJ2-1; possible D gene TRBD2, 6 bases. The CDR3 is made up of 12 amino acids. V lost 6 bases, J lost 12 bases, and 15 bases lay in between. The germline V gene has CDR1 MDHEN and CDR2 SYDVKM. The CDR3: CASRDPLASQFF. CDR3 bases: TGTGCCAGCAGGGATCCTCTAGCGTCGCAGTTCTTC.

J is TRBJ2-3 and V is TRBV29-1, with a weak D call TRBD2 (7 bases). Germline loops: CDR1 SQVTM, CDR2 ANQGSEA. V was trimmed by 6 bases and J by 5 bases, leaving 18 bases between them. The CDR3 totals 14 residues. The CDR3 protein is CSVSFGRGLDTQYF. The CDR3, as DNA: TGCAGCGTCTCGTTTGGGCGGGGGCTAGATACGCAGTATTTT.

This clone was observed a handful of times. This CDR3 is CASSPLADSYYEQYF. Written as DNA, the CDR3 is TGCGCCAGCAGCCCCCTTGCGGACAGTTACTACGAGCAGTACTTC. This chain connects TRBV5-1 to TRBJ2-7, with a weak D call TRBD1 (6 bases). The CDR3 totals 15 residues. In germline, CDR1 is SGHRS, CDR2 YFSETQ. The V gene lost 4 bases and the J gene lost 3 bases, with 17 bases spanning the gap.

The V gene is TRBV20-1, the J gene TRBJ2-2; possibly TRBD2 for D (5 bases). The germline CDR1 and CDR2 sequences are DFQATT and SNEGSKA (reference sequence). V was pared by 3 bases and J by 6 bases, with 5 bases between. The CDR3 is made up of 11 amino acids. CDR3 coding DNA: TGCAGTGCTAGGGACTCCGGGGAGCTGTTTTTT. Translating it yields CSARDSGELFF.

This clone was picked up one time. This chain connects TRBV15 to TRBJ2-1; D remains unclear. CDR1 LNHNV and CDR2 YYDKDF come from the germline V gene (reference sequence). The V end lost 0 bases, the J end lost 8 bases, and 11 bases lay between the germline ends. The CDR3 covers 14 residues. In nucleotides, the CDR3 is TGTGCCACCAGCAGAGACCTCGGCCAGGATGAGCAGTTCTTC. It yields the protein CATSRDLGQDEQFF. The full variable domain, with the rest looked up from reference TRBV15 and TRBJ2-1, is DAMVIQNPRYQVTQFGKPVTLSCSQTLNHNVMYWYQQKSSQAPKLLFHYYDKDFNNEADTPDNFQSRRPNTSFCFLDIRSPGLGDTAMYLCATSRDLGQDEQFFGPGTRLTVL.

This clone has more than one count but fewer than ten. The CDR3 region is CASSRDSGPYNEQFF. As DNA, the CDR3 is TGTGCCAGCAGCCGGGACTCCGGGCCCTACAATGAGCAGTTCTTC. The chain is built from TRBV14 and TRBJ2-1; tentative D call: TRBD2 (6 bases). The CDR3 spans 15 residues. The ends were cut back, 4 bases at V and 2 bases at J, with 12 bases in the middle. Germline CDR1 SGHDN, CDR2 FVKESK.